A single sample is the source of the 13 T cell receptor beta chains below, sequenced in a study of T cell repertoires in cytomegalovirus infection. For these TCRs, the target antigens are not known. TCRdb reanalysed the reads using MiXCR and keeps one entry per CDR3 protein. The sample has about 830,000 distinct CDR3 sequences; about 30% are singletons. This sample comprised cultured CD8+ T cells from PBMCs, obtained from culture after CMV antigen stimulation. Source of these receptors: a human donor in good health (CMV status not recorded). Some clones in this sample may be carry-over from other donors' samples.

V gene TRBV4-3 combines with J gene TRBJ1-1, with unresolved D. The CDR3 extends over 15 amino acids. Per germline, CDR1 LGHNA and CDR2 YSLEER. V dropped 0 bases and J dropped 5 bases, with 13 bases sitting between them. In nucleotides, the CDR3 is TGCGCCAGCAGCCAAGATGAAGGAGGGAGAACTGAAGCTTTCTTT. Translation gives CASSQDEGGRTEAFF.

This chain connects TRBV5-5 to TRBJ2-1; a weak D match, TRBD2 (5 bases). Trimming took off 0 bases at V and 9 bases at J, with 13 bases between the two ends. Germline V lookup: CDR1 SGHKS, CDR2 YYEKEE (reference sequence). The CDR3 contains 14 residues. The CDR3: CASSLVRVSGEQFF. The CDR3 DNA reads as TGTGCCAGCAGCTTGGTGAGGGTTTCGGGTGAGCAGTTCTTC.

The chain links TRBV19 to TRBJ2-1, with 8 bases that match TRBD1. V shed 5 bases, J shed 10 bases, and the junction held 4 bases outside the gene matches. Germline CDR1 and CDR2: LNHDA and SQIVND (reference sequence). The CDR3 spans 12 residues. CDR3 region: CASSATGEEQFF. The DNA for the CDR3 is TGTGCCAGTAGTGCGACAGGGGAAGAGCAGTTCTTC.

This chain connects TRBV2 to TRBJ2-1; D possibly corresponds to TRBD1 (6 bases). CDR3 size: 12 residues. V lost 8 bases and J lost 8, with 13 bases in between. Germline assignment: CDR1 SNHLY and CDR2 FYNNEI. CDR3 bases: TGTGCCAGCCAGGGGAGTGTGGATGAGCAGTTCTTC. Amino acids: CASQGSVDEQFF. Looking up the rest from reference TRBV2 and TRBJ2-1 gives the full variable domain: EPEVTQTPSHQVTQMGQEVILRCVPISNHLYFYWYRQILGQKVEFLVSFYNNEISEKSEIFDDQFSVERPDGSNFTLKIRSTKLEDSAMYFCASQGSVDEQFFGPGTRLTVL.

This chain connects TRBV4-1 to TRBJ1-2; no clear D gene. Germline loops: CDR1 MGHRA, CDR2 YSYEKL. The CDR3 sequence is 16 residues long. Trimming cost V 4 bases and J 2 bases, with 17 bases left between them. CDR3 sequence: CASSPLLRTANYGYTF. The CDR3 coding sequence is TGCGCCAGCAGCCCTTTGTTGAGGACTGCCAACTATGGCTACACCTTC.

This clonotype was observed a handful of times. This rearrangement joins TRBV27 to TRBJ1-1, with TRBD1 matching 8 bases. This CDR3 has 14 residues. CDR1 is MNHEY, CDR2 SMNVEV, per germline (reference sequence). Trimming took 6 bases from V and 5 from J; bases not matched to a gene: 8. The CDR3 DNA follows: TGTGCCAGCAGACCGACAGGGGTAGGTACTGAAGCTTTCTTT. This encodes CASRPTGVGTEAFF.

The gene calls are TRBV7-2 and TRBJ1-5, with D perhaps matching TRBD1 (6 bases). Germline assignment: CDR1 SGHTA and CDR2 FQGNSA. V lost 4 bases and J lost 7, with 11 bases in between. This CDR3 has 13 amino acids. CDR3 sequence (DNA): TGTGCCAGCAGCTGGGGGCGAAGACAGCCCCAGCATTTT. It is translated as CASSWGRRQPQHF.

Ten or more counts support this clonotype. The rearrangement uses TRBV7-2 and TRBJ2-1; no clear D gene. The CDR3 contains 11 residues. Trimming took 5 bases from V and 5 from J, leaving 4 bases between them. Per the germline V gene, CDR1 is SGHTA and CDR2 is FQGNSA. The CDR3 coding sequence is TGTGCCAGCAGCGTAGACAATGAGCAGTTCTTC. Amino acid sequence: CASSVDNEQFF.

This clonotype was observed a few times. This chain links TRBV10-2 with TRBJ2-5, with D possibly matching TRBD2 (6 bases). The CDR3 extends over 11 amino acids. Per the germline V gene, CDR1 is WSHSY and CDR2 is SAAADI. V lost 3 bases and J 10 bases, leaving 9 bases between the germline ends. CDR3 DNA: TGCGCCAGCAGTGATCCGGGGGACCAGTACTTC. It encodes CASSDPGDQYF.

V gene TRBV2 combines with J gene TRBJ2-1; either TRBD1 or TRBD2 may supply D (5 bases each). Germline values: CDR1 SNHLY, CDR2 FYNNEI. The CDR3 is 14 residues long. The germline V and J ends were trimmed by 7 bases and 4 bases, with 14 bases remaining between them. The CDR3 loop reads CASMRGPKYNEQFF. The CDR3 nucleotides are TGTGCCAGCATGAGGGGCCCTAAATACAATGAGCAGTTCTTC.

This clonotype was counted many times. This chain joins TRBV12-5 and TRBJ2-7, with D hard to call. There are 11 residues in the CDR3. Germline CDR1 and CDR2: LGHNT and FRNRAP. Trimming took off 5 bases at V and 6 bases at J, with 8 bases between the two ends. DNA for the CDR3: TGTGCTAGTGGTCTCGGGTCCGAGCAGTACTTC. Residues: CASGLGSEQYF.

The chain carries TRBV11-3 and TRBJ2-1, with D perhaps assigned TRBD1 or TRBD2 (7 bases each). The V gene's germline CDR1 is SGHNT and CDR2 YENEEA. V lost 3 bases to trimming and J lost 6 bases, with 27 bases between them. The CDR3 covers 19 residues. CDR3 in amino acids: CASSFAPMGGGIELNEQFF. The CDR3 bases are TGTGCCAGCAGCTTCGCTCCTATGGGAGGGGGCATTGAACTCAATGAGCAGTTCTTC.

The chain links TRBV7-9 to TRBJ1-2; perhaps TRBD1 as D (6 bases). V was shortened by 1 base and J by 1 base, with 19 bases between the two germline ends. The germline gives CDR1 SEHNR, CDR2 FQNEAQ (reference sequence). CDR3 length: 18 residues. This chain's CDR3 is CASSLVTDSSPFNYGYTF. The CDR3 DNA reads TGTGCCAGCAGCTTAGTAACGGACAGCTCGCCTTTTAACTATGGCTACACCTTC.